Given below is one T cell receptor (beta chain) in context. V shed 5 bases and J 5 bases; nucleotides not matched to a gene: 10. The CDR3 runs 15 residues. Looked up from germline, CDR1 is LNHDA and CDR2 is SQIVND (reference sequence). These data originate in a study of blood T cell repertoires in COVID-19. Participants were aged roughly 18 to 89 years, lived in 25 or so US areas, and enrolled virtually. Cohorts were determined from participant-reported clinical history. The assay was immunoSEQ multiplex PCR, and TCRdb's table has in-frame clones only and misses some. The sample carries roughly 230,000 clones, roughly 84% recorded once.

The V call is TRBV19, the J call TRBJ1-1; 8 bases agree with TRBD1. The TCR sequence derives from a man aged 30-40 years in a cohort exposed to, infected with or recovered from COVID-19 (not recorded which). The sample was PBMCs or T cells enriched from blood (not recorded which). This CDR3 is CASSPGQGTETEAFF. DNA for the CDR3: TGTGCCAGTAGTCCCGGACAGGGTACGGAGACTGAAGCTTTCTTT.